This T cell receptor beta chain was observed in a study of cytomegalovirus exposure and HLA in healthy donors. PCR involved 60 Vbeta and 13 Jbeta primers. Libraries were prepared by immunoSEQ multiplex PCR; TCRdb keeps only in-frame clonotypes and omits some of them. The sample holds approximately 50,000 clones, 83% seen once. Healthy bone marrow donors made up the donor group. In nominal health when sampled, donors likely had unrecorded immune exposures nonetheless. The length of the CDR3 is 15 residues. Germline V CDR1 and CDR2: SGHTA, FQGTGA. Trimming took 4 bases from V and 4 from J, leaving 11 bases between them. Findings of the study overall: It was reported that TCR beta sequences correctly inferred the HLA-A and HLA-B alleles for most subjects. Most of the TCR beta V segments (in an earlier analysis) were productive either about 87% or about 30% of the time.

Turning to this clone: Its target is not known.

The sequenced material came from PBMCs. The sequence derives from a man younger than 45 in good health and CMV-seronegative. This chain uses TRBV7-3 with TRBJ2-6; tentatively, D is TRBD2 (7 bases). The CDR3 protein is CASSSGGAGANVLTF. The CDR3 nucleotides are TGTGCCAGCAGCTCGGGGGGCGCCGGGGCCAACGTCCTGACTTTC.